The entry below describes one T cell receptor (beta chain). The antigen is not known. CD45RO/CCR7/CD25/CD127/CD95/CD27 staining was used to isolate CD4+ naive, central memory, regulatory and stem cell-like memory cells by sorting. This sample stems from a study of beta chain features in type 1 diabetes. Sequencing targeted expressed TCRB transcripts, as all isolated RNA had been reverse transcribed. Profiling relied on immunoSEQ multiplex PCR, and the TCRdb table lists in-frame clones only, not all of them. The sample contains 600,000 to 700,000 clones, 9.5% to 15% of which appear only once. Study outcomes and limitations: Because the template was cDNA, high-expressing cells might be over-represented. PCR may have favored shorter templates equally in patients and controls. There was a moderate but significant shortening of TCRB CDR3s in all four CD4+ subsets of Type 1 diabetes patients.

This CDR3 contains 15 residues. The V segment lost 4 bases and the J segment 1 base; nucleotides outside the gene matches: 4. Per the germline V gene, CDR1 is WSHSY and CDR2 is SAAADI. The sequence was obtained from a man younger than 40 with type 1 diabetes. V gene TRBV10-2 combines with J gene TRBJ2-1; TRBD1 matches at 7 bases. Sequenced sample: naive CD4+ T cells from blood. CDR3 bases: TGCGCCAGCAGTGCGCACAGGGGTTCCTACAATGAGCAGTTCTTC. It specifies CASSAHRGSYNEQFF.